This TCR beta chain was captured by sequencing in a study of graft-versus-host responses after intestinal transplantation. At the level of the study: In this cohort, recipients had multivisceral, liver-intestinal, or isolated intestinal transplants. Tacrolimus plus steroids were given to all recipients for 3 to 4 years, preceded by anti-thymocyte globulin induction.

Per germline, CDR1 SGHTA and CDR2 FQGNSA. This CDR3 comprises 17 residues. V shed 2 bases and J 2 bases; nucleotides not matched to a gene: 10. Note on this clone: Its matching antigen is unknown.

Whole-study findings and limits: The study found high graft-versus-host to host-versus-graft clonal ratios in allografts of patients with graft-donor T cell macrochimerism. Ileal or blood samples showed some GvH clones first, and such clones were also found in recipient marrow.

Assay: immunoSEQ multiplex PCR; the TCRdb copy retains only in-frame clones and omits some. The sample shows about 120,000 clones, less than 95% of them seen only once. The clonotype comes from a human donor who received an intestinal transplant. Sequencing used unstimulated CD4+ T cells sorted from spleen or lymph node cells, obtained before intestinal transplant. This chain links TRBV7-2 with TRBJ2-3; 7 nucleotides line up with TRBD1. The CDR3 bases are TGTGCCAGCAGCTTAAGGCCGACAGGGCCTCCCACAGATACGCAGTATTTT. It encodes CASSLRPTGPPTDTQYF. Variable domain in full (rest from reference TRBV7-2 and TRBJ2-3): GAGVSQSPSNKVTEKGKDVELRCDPISGHTALYWYRQSLGQGLEFLIYFQGNSAPDKSGLPSDRFSAERTGGSVSTLTIQRTQQEDSAVYLCASSLRPTGPPTDTQYFGPGTRLTVL.